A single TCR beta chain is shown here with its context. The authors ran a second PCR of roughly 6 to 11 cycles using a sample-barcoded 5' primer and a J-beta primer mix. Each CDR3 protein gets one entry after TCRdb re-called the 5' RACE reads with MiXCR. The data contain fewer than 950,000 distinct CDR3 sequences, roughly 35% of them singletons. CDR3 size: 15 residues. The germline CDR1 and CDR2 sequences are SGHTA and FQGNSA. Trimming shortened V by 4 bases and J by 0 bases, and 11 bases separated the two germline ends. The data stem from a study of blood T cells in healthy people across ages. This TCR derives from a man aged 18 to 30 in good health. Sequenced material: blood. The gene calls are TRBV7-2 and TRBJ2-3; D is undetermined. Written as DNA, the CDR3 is TGTGCCAGCAGCTCGGCCCACAGAAGCACAGATACGCAGTATTTT. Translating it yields CASSSAHRSTDTQYF.